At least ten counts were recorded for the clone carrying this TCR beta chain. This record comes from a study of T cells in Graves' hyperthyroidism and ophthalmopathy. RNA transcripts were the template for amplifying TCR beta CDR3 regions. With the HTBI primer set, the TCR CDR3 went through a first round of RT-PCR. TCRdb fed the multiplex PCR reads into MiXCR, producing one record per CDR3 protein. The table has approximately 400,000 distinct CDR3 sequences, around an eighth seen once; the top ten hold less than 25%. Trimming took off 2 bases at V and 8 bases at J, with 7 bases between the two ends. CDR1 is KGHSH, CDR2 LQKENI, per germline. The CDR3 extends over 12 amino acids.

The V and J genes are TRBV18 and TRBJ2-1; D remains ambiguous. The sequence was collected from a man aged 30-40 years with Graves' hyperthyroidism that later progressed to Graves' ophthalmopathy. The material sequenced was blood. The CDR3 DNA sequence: TGTGCCAGCTCACCAGTGGGCTATGAGCAGTTCTTC. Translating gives CASSPVGYEQFF.